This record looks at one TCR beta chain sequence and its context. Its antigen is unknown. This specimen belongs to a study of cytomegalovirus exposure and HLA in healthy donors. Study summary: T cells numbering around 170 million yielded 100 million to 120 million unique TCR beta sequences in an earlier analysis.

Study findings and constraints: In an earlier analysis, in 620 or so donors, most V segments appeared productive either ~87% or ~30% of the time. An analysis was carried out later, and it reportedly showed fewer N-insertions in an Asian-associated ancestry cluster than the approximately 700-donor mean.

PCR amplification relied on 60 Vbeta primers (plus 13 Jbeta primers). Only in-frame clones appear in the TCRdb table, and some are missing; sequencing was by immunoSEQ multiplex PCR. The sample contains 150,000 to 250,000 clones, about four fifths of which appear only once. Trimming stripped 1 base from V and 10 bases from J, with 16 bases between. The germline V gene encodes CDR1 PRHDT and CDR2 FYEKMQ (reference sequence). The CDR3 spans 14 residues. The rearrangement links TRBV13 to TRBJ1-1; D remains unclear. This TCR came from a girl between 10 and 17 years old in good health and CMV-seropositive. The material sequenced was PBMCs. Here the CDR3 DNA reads TGTGCCAGCAGCTTAGTCGCGTACTCACTCGGAGCTTTCTTT. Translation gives CASSLVAYSLGAFF.